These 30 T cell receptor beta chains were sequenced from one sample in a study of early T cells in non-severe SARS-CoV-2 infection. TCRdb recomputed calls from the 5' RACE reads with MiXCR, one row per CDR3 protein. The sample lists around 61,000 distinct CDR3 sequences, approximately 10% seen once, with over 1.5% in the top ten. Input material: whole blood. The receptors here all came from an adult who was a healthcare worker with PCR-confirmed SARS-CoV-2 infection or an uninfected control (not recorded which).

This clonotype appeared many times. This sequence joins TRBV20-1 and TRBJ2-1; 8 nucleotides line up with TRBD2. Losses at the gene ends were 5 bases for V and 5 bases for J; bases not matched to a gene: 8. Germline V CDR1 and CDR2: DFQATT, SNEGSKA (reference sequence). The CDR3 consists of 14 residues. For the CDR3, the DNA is TGCAGTGCTCTACCGGGACTAGTTCACAATGAGCAGTTCTTC. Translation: CSALPGLVHNEQFF.

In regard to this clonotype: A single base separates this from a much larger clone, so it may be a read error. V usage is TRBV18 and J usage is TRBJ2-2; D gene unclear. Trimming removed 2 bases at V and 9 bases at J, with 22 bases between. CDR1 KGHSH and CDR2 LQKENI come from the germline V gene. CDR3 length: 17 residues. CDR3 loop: CASSPMLSASETRELFF. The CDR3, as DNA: TGTGCCAGCTCACCAATGTTGTCAGCAAGTGAGACCCGGGAGCTGTTTTTT.

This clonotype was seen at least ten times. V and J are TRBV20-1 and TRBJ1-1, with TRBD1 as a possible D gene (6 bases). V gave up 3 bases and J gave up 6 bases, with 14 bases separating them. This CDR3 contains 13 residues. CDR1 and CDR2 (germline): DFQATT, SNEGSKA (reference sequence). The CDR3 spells CSARVTGTSEAFF. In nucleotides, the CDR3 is TGCAGTGCTAGGGTGACAGGTACTTCTGAAGCTTTCTTT.

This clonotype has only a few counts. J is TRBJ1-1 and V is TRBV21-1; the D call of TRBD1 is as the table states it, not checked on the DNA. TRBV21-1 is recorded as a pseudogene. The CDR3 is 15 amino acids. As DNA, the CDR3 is TGTGCCAGCAGCACCCGGACAGGGCGGTGGACTGAAGCTTTCTTT. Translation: CASSTRTGRWTEAFF.

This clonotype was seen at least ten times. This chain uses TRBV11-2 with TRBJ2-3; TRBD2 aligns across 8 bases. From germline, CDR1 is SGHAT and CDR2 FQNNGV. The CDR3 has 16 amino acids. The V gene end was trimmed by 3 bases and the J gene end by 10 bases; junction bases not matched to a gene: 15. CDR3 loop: CASSFKAGGQGSSQYF. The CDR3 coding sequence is TGTGCCAGCAGCTTCAAGGCGGGGGGACAAGGGAGTTCGCAGTATTTT.

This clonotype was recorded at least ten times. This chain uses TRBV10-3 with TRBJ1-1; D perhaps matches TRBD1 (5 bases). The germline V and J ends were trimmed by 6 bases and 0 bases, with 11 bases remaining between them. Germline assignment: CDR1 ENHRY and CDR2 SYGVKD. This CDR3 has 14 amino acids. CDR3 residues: CAIRTGTMNTEAFF. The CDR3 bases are TGTGCCATCAGGACCGGGACTATGAACACTGAAGCTTTCTTT.

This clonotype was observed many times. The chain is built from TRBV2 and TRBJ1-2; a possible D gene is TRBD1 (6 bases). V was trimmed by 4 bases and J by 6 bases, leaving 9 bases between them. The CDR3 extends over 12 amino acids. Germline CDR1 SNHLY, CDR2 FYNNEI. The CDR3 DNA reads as TGTGCCAGCAGTGCGGACAGCCATGGCTACACCTTC. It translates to CASSADSHGYTF.

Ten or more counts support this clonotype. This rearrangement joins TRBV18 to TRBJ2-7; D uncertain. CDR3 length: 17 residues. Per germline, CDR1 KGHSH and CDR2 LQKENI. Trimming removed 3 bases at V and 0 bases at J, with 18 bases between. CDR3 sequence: CASSPSIPKAASYEQYF. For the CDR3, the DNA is TGTGCCAGCTCACCCTCCATACCGAAGGCAGCCTCCTACGAGCAGTACTTC.

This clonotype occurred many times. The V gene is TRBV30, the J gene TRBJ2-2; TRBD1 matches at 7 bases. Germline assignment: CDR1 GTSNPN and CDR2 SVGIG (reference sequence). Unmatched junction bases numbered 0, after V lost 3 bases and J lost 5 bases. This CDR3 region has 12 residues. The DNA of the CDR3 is TGTGCCTGGAGCAGGGGGACCGGGGAGCTGTTTTTT. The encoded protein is CAWSRGTGELFF.

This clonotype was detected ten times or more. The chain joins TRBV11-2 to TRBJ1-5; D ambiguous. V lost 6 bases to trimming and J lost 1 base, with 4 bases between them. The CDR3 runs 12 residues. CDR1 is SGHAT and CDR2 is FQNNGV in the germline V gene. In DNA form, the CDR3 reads TGTGCCAGCAGTGGGAGCAATCAGCCCCAGCATTTT. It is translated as CASSGSNQPQHF.

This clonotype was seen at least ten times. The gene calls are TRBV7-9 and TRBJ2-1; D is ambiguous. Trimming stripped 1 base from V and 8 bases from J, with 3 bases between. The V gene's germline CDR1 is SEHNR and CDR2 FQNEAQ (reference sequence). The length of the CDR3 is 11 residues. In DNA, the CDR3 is TGTGCCAGCAGCTTAGAGGATGAGCAGTTCTTC. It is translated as CASSLEDEQFF.

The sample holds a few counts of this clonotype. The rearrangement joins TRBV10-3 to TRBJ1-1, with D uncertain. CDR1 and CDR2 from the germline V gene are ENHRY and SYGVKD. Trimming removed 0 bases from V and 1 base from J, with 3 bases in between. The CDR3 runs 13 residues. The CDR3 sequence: CAISESWNTEAFF. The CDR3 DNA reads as TGTGCCATCAGTGAGTCGTGGAACACTGAAGCTTTCTTT.

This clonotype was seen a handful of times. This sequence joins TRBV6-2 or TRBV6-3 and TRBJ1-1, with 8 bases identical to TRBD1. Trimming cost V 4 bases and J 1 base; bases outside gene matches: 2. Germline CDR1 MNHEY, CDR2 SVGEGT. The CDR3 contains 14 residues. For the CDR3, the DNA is TGTGCCAGCAGTTCGGGACAGGCGAACACTGAAGCTTTCTTT. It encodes CASSSGQANTEAFF.

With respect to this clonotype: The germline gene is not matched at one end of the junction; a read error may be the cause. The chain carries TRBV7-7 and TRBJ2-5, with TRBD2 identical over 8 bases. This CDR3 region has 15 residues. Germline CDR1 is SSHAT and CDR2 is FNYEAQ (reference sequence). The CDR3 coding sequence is TGTGCTAGCAGCTTAGCGGGATCGCCCTTCGAGACCCAGTACTTC. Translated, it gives CASSLAGSPFETQYF.

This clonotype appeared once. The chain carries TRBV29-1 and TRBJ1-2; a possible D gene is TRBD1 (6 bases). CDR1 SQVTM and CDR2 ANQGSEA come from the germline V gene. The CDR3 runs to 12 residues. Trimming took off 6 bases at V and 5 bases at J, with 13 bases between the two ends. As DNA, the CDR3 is TGCAGCGTGCGGACAGATACGTATGGCTACACCTTC. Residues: CSVRTDTYGYTF.

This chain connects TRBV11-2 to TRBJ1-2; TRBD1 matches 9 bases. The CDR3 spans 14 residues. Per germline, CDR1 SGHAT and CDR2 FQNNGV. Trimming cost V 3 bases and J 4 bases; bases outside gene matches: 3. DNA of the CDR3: TGTGCCAGCAGCTTGTTACAGGGGGCCTATGGCTACACCTTC. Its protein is CASSLLQGAYGYTF. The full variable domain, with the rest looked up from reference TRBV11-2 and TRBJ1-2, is EAGVAQSPRYKIIEKRQSVAFWCNPISGHATLYWYQQILGQGPKLLIQFQNNGVVDDSQLPKDRFSAERLKGVDSTLKIQPAKLEDSAVYLCASSLLQGAYGYTFGSGTRLTVV.

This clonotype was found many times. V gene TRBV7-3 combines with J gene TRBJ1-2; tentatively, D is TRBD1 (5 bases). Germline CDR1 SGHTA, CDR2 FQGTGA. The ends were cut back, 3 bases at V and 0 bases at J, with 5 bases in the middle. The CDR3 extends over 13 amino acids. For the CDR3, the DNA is TGTGCCAGCAGCTTGGGGGCTAACTATGGCTACACCTTC. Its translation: CASSLGANYGYTF.

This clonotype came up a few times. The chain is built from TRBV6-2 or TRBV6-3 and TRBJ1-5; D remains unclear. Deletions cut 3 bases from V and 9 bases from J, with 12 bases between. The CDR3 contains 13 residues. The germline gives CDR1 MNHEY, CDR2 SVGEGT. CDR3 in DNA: TGTGCCAGCAGTTATTCCCCTGCCCGGCCCCAGCATTTT. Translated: CASSYSPARPQHF.

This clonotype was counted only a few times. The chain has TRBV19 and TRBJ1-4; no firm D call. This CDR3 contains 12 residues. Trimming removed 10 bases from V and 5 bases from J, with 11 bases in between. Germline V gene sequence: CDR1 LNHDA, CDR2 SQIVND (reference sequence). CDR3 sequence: CATRGNNEKLFF. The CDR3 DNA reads TGTGCCACCCGCGGGAACAATGAAAAACTGTTTTTT.

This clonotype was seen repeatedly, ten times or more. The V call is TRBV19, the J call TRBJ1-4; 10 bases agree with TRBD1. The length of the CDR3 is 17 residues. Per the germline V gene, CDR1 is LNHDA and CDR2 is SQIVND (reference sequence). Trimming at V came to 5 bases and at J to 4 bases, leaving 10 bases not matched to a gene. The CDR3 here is CASSVPLRDRGNEKLFF. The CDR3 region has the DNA TGTGCCAGTAGTGTTCCCCTTCGGGACAGGGGTAATGAAAAACTGTTTTTT.

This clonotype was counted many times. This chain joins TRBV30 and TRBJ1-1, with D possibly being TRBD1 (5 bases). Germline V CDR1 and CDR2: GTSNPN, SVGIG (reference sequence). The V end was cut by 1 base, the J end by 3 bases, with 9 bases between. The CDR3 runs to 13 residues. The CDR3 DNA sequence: TGTGCCTGGAGTGCCATGGGGGACACTGAAGCTTTCTTT. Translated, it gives CAWSAMGDTEAFF.

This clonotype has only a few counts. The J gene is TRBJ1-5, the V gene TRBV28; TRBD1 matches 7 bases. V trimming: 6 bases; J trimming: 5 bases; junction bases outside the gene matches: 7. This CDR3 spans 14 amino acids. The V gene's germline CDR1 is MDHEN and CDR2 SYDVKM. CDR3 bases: TGTGCCAGCAGAGATACAGGGGAGCATCAGCCCCAGCATTTT. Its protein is CASRDTGEHQPQHF. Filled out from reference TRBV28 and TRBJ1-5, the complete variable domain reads DVKVTQSSRYLVKRTGEKVFLECVQDMDHENMFWYRQDPGLGLRLIYFSYDVKMKEKGDIPEGYSVSREKKERFSLILESASTNQTSMYLCASRDTGEHQPQHFGDGTRLSIL.

The chain's CDR3 is CASSSNLPDLNWANVLTF. CDR3 nucleotides: TGTGCCAGCAGCTCAAACCTCCCAGACTTAAACTGGGCCAACGTCCTGACTTTC. This chain links TRBV7-9 with TRBJ2-6; no clear D gene. The CDR3 sequence is 18 residues long. V lost 4 bases and J 5 bases, leaving 21 bases between the germline ends. Per the germline V gene, CDR1 is SEHNR and CDR2 is FQNEAQ (reference sequence).

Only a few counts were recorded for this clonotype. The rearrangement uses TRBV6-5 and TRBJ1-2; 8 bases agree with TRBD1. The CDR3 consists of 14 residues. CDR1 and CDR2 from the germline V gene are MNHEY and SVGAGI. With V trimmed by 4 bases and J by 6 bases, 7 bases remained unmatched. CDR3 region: CASSLQGVSDGYTF. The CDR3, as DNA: TGTGCCAGCAGTTTACAGGGGGTTTCGGATGGCTACACCTTC.

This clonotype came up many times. Written as DNA, the CDR3 is TGTGCCAGCAGCCGACAAGCAGGGGGCTACCCCCAAGAGACCCAGTACTTC. Its translation is CASSRQAGGYPQETQYF. The genes are TRBV11-2 and TRBJ2-5; 8 nucleotides agree with TRBD1. Germline V gene data show CDR1 as SGHAT and CDR2 as FQNNGV. V lost 5 bases and J lost 1; bases outside the gene matches: 12. The CDR3 runs 17 residues.

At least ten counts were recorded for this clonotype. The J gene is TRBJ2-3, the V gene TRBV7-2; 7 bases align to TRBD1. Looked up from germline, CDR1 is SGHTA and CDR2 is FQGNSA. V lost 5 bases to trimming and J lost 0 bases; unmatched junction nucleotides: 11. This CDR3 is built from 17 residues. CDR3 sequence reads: CASSQGVLATSTDTQYF. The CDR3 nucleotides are TGTGCCAGCAGCCAGGGGGTGTTAGCTACTAGCACAGATACGCAGTATTTT.

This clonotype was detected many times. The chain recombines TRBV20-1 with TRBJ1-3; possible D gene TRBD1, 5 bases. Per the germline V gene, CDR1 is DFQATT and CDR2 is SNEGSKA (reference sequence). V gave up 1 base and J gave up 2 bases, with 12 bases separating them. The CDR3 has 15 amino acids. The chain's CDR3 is CSARGVVGAGNTIYF. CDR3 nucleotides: TGCAGTGCTAGAGGGGTGGTAGGGGCTGGAAACACCATATATTTT.

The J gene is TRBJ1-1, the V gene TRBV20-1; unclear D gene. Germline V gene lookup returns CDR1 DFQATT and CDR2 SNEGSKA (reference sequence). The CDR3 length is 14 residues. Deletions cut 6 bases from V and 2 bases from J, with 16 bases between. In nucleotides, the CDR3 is TGCAGTGCCGAGGGTTCCAATAAAAACACTGAAGCTTTCTTT. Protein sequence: CSAEGSNKNTEAFF.

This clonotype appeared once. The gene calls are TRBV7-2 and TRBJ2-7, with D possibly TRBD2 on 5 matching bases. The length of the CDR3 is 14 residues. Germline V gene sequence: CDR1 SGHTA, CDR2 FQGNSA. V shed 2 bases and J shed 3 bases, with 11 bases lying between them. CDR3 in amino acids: CASSLNTRGYEQYF. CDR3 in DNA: TGTGCCAGCAGCTTAAATACTCGGGGCTACGAGCAGTACTTC.

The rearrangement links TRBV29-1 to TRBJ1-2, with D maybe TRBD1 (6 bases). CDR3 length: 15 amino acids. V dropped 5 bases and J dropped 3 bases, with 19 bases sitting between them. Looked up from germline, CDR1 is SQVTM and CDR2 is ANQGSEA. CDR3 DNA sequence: TGCAGCGTTTACGGGGGGCTCGATTTCGACTATGGCTACACCTTC. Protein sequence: CSVYGGLDFDYGYTF.